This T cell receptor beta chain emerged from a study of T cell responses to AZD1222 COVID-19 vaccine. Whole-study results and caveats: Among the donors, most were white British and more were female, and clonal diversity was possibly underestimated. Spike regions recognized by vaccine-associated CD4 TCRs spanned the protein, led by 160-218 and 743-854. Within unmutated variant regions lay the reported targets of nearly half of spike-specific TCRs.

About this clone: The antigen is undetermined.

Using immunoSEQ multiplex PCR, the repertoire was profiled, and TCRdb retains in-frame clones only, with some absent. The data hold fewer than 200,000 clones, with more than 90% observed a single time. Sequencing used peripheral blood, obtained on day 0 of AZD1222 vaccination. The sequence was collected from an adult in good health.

CDR3 sequence: CASSAYRDSYEQYF. The CDR3 nucleotides are TGTGCCAGCAGCGCCTACAGGGACTCCTACGAGCAGTACTTC. The genes are TRBV9 and TRBJ2-7; D is perhaps TRBD1 (6 bases). The CDR3 contains 14 residues. Germline CDR1 reads SGDLS; CDR2 reads YYNGEE. The ends were cut back, 3 bases at V and 0 bases at J, with 10 bases in the middle.